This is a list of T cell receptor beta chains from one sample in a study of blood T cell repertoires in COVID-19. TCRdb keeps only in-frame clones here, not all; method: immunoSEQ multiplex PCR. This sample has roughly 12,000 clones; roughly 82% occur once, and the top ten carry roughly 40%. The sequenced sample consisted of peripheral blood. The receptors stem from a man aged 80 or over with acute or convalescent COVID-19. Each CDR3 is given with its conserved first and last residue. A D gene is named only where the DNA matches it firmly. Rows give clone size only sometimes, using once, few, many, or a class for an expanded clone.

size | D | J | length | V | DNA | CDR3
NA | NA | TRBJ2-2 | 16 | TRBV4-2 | TGTGCCAGCAGGCAAACTGGCAGGGAAAACACCGGGGAGCTGTTTTTT | CASRQTGRENTGELFF
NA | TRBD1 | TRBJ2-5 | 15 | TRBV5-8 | TGTGCCAGCAGCTGGACAGGGAGGAGGGGGGAGACCCAGTACTTC | CASSWTGRRGETQYF
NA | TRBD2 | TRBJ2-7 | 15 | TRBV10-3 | TGTGCCATCAGTCCTCCCGCTAGCGGAGGCGGCGAGCAGTACTTC | CAISPPASGGGEQYF
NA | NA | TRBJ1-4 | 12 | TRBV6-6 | TGTGCCAGCAGCGCCGGGGGGGAAAAACTGTTTTTT | CASSAGGEKLFF
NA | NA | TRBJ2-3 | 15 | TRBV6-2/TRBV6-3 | TGTGCCAGCAGTTTCGCGGGTGGGGTATCAGATACGCAGTATTTT | CASSFAGGVSDTQYF
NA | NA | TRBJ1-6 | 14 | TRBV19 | TGTGCCAGTAGTATCGAGGGTCCGCGGTCACCCCTCCACTTT | CASSIEGPRSPLHF
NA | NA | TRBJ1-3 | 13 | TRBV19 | TGTGCCAGTAGTATTGTCGGTGGAAACACCATATATTTT | CASSIVGGNTIYF
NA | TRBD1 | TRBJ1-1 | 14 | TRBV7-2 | TGTGCCAGCAGCTCCGCCGGGACAGGGCCTTTGCCTTTCTTT | CASSSAGTGPLPFF
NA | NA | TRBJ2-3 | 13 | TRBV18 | TGTGCCAGCTCAATGACAGCCACAGATACGCAGTATTTT | CASSMTATDTQYF
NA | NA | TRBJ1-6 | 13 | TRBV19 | TGTGCCAGTAGTGTCTCGTATGATTCACCCCTCCACTTT | CASSVSYDSPLHF
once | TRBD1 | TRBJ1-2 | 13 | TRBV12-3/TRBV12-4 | TGTGCCAGCAGTCGACAGGGGCACTATGGCTACACCTTC | CASSRQGHYGYTF
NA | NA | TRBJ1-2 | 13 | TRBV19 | TGTGCCAGTAGTATCGGGGGAAGCTATGGCTACACCTTC | CASSIGGSYGYTF
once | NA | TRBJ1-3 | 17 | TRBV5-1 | TGCGCCAGCAGCTTGCATCTTAGTCGGAGCTCTGGAAACACCATATATTTT | CASSLHLSRSSGNTIYF
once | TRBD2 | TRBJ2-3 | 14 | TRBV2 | TGTGCCAGCACCGCGAGCGGGGGGCCCGATACGCAGTATTTT | CASTASGGPDTQYF
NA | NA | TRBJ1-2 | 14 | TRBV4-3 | TGCGCCAGCAGCCAAATAAGGGAGCGGTATGGCTACACCTTC | CASSQIRERYGYTF
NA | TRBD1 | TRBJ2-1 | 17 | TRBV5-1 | TGCGCCAGCAGCCTAATTGGGGGGGACAGGGTTTCATCTGAGCAGTTCTTC | CASSLIGGDRVSSEQFF
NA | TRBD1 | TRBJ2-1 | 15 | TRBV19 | TGTGCCAGTGAACCTCCGGGACAGACCTACAATGAGCAGTTCTTC | CASEPPGQTYNEQFF
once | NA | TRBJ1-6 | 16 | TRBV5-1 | TGCGCCAGCAGCTTGGGGGCCGGAGGGGATGCATCACCCCTCCACTTT | CASSLGAGGDASPLHF
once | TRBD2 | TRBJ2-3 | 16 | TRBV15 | TGTGCCACCAGCAGAGGACGGGGGGAAGGGGCAGATACGCAGTATTTT | CATSRGRGEGADTQYF
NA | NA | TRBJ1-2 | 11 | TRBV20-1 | TGCAGTGCCATACAGAGCTATGGCTACACCTTC | CSAIQSYGYTF
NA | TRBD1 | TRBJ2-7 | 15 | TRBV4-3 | TGCGCCAGCAGCCAAGCCCGGACAGGGGCCTACGAGCAGTACTTC | CASSQARTGAYEQYF
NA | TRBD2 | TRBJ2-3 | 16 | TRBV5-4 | TGTGCCAGCAGCCCAATGGGGCGGGGGGGCGGAGATACGCAGTATTTT | CASSPMGRGGGDTQYF
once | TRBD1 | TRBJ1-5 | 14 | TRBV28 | TGTGCCAGCAGTCCGGGACAGGGTGGTCAGCCCCAGCATTTT | CASSPGQGGQPQHF
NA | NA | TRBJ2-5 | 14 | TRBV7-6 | TGTGCCAGCAGCTTAACAGGGACGGAAGAGACCCAGTACTTC | CASSLTGTEETQYF
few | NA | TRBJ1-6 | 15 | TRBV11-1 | TGTGCCAGCAGCGTAGATCCGGGTTCTGATTCACCCCTCCACTTT | CASSVDPGSDSPLHF
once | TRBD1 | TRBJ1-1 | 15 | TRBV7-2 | TGTGCCAGCAGCTTGGGACAGTGGGCGAACACTGAAGCTTTCTTT | CASSLGQWANTEAFF